The T cell receptor (beta chain) described here comes from a study of identical twins' blood T cells. Study information: Roughly 50 million reads covered about six alpha-chain and about six beta-chain libraries.

In germline, CDR1 is SGHAT, CDR2 FQNNGV. The CDR3 is 15 residues long. A remark on this clonotype: Germline and junction disagree at one end, which may indicate a read error.

In the study's own analysis: Per-library CDR3 reads ranged roughly 2 to 4 million; clonotypes, ~100,000 to ~550,000. TCRdb re-analysed the 5' RACE reads in MiXCR, keeping a single row per CDR3 protein. The V and J calls come from TCRdb's annotation, not from the publication. In the table there are 300,000 to 400,000 distinct CDR3 sequences, about 28% of which are singletons. Sequenced: PBMCs. This TCR derives from a woman aged 18-50 years in good health. The rearrangement uses TRBV11-2 and TRBJ2-2; maybe TRBD2 (5 bases). The CDR3 spells CASSLTRANTGELFF. The CDR3 region has the DNA TGTGCCAGCAGCCTTACTAGAGCGAACACTGGGGAGCTGTTTTTT.